The present T cell receptor beta chain was sequenced within a study of T cell repertoires in cytomegalovirus infection. This clonotype was counted ten times or more. The antigen remains undetermined. TCRdb recomputed calls from the reads with MiXCR, one row per CDR3 protein. The sample has about 280,000 distinct CDR3 sequences, about 20% seen once; the top ten hold 15% to 20%. Sequencing was performed on cultured PBMCs, taken from culture after CMV antigen stimulation. The TCR was taken from a human donor in good health (CMV status not recorded). Some clones in this sample may be carry-over from other donors' samples.

Written as DNA, the CDR3 is TGTGCCAGCAGCGCCCGCAGGGACTCTGGAAACACCATATATTTT. Translated, it gives CASSARRDSGNTIYF. The chain is built from TRBV7-2 and TRBJ1-3, with D possibly TRBD1 on 5 matching bases. Germline V gives CDR1 SGHTA, CDR2 FQGNSA. The CDR3 runs to 15 residues. The germline V and J ends were trimmed by 5 bases and 0 bases, with 11 bases remaining between them.